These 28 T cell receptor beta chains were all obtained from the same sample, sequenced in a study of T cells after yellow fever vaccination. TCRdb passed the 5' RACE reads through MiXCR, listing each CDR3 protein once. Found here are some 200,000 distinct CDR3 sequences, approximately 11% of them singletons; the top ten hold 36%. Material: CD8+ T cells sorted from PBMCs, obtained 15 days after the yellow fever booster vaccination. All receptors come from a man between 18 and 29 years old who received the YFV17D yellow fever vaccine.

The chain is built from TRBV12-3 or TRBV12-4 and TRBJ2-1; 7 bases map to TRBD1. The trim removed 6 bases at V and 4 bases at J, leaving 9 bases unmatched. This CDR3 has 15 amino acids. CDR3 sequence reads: CASSQGGLGYNEQFF. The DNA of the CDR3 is TGTGCCAGCAGCCAAGGGGGCCTTGGTTACAATGAGCAGTTCTTC.

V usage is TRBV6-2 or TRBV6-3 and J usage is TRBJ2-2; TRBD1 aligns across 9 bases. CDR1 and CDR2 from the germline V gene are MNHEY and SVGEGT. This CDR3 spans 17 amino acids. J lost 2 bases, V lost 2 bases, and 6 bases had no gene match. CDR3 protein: CASSYRQGVYNTGELFF. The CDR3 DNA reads TGTGCCAGCAGTTACCGACAGGGGGTTTATAACACCGGGGAGCTGTTTTTT.

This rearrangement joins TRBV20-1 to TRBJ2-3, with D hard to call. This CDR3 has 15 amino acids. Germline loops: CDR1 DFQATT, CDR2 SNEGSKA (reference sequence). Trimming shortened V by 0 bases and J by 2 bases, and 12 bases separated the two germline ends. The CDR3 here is CSARDLTENTDTQYF. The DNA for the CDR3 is TGCAGTGCTAGAGACCTCACAGAGAACACAGATACGCAGTATTTT.

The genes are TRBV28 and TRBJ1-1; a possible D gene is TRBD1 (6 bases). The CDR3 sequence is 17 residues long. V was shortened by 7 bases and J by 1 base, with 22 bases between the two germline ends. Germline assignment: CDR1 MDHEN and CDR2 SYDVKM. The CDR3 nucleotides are TGTGCCAGCAATTACCCGCCCTTCGGGGGGGCGAACACTGAAGCTTTCTTT. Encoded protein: CASNYPPFGGANTEAFF.

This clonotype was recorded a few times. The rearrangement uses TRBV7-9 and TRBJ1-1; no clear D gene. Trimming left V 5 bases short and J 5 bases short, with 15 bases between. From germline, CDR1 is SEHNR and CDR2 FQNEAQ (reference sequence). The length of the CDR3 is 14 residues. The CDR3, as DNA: TGTGCCAGCAGCGCCAGCAGACATGAAACTGAAGCTTTCTTT. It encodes CASSASRHETEAFF.

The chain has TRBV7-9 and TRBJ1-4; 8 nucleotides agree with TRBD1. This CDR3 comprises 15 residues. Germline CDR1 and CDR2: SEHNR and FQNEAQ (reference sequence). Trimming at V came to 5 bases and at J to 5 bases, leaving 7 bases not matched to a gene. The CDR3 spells CASSPMRQGNEKLFF. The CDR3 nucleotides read TGTGCCAGCAGCCCCATGCGACAGGGGAATGAAAAACTGTTTTTT.

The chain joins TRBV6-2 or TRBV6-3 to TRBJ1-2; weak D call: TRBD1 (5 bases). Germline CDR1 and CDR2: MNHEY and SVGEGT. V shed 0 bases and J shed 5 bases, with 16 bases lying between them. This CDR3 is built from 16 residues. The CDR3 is CASSYSIQGGGYGYTF. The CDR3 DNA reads TGTGCCAGCAGTTACTCGATTCAGGGAGGAGGTTATGGCTACACCTTC.

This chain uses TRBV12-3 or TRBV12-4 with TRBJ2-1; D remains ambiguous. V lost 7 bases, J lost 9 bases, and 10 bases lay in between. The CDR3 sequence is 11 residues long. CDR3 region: CASTTNGEQFF. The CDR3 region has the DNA TGTGCCAGCACCACAAATGGTGAGCAGTTCTTC.

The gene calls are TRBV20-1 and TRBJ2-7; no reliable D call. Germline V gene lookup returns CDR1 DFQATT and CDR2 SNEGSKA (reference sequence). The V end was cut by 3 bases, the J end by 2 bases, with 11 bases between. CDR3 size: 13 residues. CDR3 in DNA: TGCAGTGCTAGTGGTCAAATCGCCTACGAGCAGTACTTC. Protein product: CSASGQIAYEQYF.

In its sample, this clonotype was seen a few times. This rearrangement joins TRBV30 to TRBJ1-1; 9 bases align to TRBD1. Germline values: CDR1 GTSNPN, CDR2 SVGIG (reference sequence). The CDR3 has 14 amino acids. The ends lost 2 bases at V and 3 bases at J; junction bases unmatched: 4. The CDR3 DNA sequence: TGTGCCTGGAGTACAGGGGGCGCTTACACTGAAGCTTTCTTT. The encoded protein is CAWSTGGAYTEAFF.

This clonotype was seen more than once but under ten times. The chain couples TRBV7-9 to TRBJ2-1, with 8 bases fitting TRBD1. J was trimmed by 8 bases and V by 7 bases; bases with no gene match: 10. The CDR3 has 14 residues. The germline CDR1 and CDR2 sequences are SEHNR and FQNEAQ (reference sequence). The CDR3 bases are TGTGCCAGCACCCGGGACAGGCCTTTCTATGAGCAGTTCTTC. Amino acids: CASTRDRPFYEQFF.

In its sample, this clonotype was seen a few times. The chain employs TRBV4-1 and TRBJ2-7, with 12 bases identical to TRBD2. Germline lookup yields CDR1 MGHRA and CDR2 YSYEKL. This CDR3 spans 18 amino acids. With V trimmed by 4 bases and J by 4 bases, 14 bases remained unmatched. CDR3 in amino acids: CASSPLLAGGPDHYEQYF. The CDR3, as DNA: TGCGCCAGCAGCCCCCTACTAGCGGGGGGCCCAGACCATTACGAGCAGTACTTC.

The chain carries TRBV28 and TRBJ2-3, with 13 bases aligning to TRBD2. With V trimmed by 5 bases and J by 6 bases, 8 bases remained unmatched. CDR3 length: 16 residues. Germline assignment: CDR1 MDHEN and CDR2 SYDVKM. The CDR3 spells CASSPTSGGPHDTQYF. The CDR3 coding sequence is TGTGCCAGCAGTCCGACTAGCGGGGGGCCCCACGATACGCAGTATTTT.

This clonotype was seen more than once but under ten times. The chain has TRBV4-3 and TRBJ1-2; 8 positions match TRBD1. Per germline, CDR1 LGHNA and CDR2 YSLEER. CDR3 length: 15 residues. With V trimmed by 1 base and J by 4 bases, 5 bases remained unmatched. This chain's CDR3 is CASSQGGQGLYGYTF. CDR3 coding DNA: TGCGCCAGCAGCCAAGGTGGACAGGGCCTCTATGGCTACACCTTC.

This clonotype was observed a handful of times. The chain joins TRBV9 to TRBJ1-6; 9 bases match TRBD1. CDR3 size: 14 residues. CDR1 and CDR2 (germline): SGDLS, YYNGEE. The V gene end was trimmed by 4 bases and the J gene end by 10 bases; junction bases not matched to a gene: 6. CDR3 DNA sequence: TGTGCCAGCAGCCATGACAGGGGGAGATCACCCCTCCACTTT. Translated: CASSHDRGRSPLHF.

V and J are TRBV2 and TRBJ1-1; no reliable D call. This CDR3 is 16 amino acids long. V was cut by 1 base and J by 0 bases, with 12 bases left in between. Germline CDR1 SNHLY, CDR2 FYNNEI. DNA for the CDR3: TGTGCCAGCAGTGAAGGTCTGGGGATGATGAACACTGAAGCTTTCTTT. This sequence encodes CASSEGLGMMNTEAFF.

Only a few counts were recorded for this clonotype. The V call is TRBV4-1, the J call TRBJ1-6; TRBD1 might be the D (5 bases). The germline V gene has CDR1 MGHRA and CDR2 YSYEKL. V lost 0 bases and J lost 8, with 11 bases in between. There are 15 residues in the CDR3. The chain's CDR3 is CASSQEGRYDSPLHF. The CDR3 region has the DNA TGCGCCAGCAGCCAAGAGGGACGATACGATTCACCCCTCCACTTT.

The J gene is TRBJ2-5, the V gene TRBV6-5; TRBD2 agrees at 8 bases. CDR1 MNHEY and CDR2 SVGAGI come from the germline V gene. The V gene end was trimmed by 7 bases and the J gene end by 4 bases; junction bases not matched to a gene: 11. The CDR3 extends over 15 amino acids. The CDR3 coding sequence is TGTGCCAGCAATTCTTGGGCGGGGGGTCGAGAGACCCAGTACTTC. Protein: CASNSWAGGRETQYF.

For the CDR3, the DNA is TGTGCCAGCAGACTCATAGCAGAAGATACGCAGTATTTT. Translated: CASRLIAEDTQYF. The chain recombines TRBV5-4 with TRBJ2-3; D not certain. The CDR3 extends over 13 amino acids. Trimming cost V 5 bases and J 5 bases, with 12 bases left between them. CDR1 and CDR2 from the germline V gene are SGHNT and YYREEE (reference sequence).

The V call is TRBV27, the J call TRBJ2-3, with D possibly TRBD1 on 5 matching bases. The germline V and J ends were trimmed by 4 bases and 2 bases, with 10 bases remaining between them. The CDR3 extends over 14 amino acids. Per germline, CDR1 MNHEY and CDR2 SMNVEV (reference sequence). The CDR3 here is CASSSLGATDTQYF. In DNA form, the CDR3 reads TGTGCCAGCAGTTCTTTAGGGGCCACAGATACGCAGTATTTT.

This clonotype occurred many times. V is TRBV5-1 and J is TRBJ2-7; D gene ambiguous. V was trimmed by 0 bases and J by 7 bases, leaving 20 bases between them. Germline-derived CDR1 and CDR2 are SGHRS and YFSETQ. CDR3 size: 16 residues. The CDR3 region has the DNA TGCGCCAGCAGCTTGGACCTTCGGGCCGCCGTCCGGGAGCAGTACTTC. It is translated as CASSLDLRAAVREQYF. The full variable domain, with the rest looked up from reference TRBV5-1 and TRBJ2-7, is KAGVTQTPRYLIKTRGQQVTLSCSPISGHRSVSWYQQTPGQGLQFLFEYFSETQRNKGNFPGRFSGRQFSNSRSEMNVSTLELGDSALYLCASSLDLRAAVREQYFGPGTRLTVT.

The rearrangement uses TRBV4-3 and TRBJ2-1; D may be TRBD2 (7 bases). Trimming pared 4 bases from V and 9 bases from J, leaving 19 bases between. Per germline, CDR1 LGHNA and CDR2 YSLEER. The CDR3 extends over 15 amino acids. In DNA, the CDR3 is TGCGCCAGCAGCCTGGGCGGGGGCGGCCCGGGTGAGCAGTTCTTC. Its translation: CASSLGGGGPGEQFF.

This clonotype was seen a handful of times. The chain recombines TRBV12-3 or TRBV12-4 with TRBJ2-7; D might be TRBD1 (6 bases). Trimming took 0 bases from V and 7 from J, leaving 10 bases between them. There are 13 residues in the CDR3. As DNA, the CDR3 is TGTGCCAGCAGTTTAGCCACAGGGTTGGAGCAGTACGTC. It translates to CASSLATGLEQYV.

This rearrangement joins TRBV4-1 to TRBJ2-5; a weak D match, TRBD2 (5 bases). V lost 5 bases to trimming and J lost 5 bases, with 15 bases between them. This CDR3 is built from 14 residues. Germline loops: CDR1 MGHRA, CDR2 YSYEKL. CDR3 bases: TGCGCCAGCAGCTTCGAGGGTGGGTGGGAGACCCAGTACTTC. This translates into CASSFEGGWETQYF.

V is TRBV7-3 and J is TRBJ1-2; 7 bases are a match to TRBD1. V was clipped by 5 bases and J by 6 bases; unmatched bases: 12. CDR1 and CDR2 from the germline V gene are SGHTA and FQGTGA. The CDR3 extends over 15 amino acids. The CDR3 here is CASSPTGTVGNGYTF. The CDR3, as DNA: TGTGCCAGCAGCCCGACCGGGACAGTCGGTAATGGCTACACCTTC.

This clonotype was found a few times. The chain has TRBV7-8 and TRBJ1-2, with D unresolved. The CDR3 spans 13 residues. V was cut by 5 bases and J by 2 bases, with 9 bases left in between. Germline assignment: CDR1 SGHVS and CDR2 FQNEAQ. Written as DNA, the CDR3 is TGTGCCAGCAGCGCCGTCAGGAACTATGGCTACACCTTC. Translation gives CASSAVRNYGYTF.

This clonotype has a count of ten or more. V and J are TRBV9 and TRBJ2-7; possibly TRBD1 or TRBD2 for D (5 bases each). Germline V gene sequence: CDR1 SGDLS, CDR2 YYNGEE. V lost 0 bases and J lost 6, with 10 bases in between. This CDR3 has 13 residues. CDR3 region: CASSVGSGTEQYV. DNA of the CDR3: TGTGCCAGCAGCGTAGGTTCAGGGACCGAGCAGTACGTC.

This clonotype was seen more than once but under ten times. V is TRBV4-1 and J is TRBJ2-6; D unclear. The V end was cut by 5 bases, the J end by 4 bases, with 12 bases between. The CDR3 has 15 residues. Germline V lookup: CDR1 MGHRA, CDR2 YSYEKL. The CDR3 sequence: CASSGADAGANVLTF. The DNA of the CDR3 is TGCGCCAGCAGCGGCGCGGATGCCGGGGCCAACGTCCTGACTTTC.